This T cell receptor (beta chain) was captured by sequencing in a study of early T cells in non-severe SARS-CoV-2 infection. Study-wide background: Sequenced bulk RNA came from whole blood that was unsorted, and chains were unpaired.

Germline assignment: CDR1 LGHDT and CDR2 YNNKEL (reference sequence). The CDR3 sequence is 11 residues long. Trimming stripped 1 base from V and 6 bases from J, with 4 bases between. As part of library construction, unique molecular identifiers were attached to individual cDNA molecules. One entry per CDR3 protein, called by TCRdb with MiXCR from the 5' RACE reads. Seen here are 70,000 to 90,000 distinct CDR3 sequences, about 16% observed once, and the top ten hold 5.5%. This clonotype has ten or more counts. Antigen: not known. Findings and caveats of the study: VDJdb-based annotation leaned toward anti-spike CD8 responses and missed private and CD4 specificities.

Specimen: whole blood. This chain links TRBV3-1 with TRBJ2-7, with D hard to call. The sequence was collected from an adult who was a healthcare worker with PCR-confirmed SARS-CoV-2 infection or an uninfected control (not recorded which). CDR3 DNA sequence: TGTGCCAGCAGCCAAGTAACCGAGCAGTACTTC. This gives the protein CASSQVTEQYF.